These 18 T cell receptor beta chains were sequenced from one sample in a study of blood T cell repertoires in COVID-19. TCRdb's table, derived via immunoSEQ multiplex PCR, lists solely in-frame clones and lacks some. Of more than 35,000 clones listed, approximately 85% are singletons. The sample taken for sequencing was peripheral blood. The receptor set was obtained from a human donor in a cohort sampled during active COVID-19.

The chain is built from TRBV7-2 and TRBJ1-6, with TRBD1 identical over 7 bases. The CDR3 is made up of 16 amino acids. Germline-derived CDR1 and CDR2 are SGHTA and FQGNSA. The junction had 14 bases not matched to a gene; V was cut back by 6 bases and J by 9 bases. CDR3 in DNA: TGTGCCAGCAGTTATACTAACGACAGGGCAGCTTCACCCCTCCACTTT. It codes for CASSYTNDRAASPLHF.

The CDR3 DNA reads as TGTGCCAGTAGTCGGGGGGTTGAAGCTTTCTTT. Its translation is CASSRGVEAFF. This chain connects TRBV19 to TRBJ1-1, with D possibly matching TRBD1 (5 bases). From germline, CDR1 is LNHDA and CDR2 SQIVND (reference sequence). The CDR3 is 11 residues long. The germline V and J ends were trimmed by 5 bases and 7 bases, with 8 bases remaining between them.

The V gene is TRBV19, the J gene TRBJ2-7; D is perhaps TRBD1 (6 bases). Per germline, CDR1 LNHDA and CDR2 SQIVND (reference sequence). The CDR3 spans 13 residues. Trimming removed 1 base from V and 3 bases from J, with 7 bases in between. In DNA, the CDR3 is TGTGCCAGTAGTATAGGCAGGGGCTACGAGCAGTACTTC. Translation: CASSIGRGYEQYF. Based on the CDR3 plus reference TRBV19 and TRBJ2-7, the full variable domain is DGGITQSPKYLFRKEGQNVTLSCEQNLNHDAMYWYRQDPGQGLRLIYYSQIVNDFQKGDIAEGYSVSREKKESFPLTVTSAQKNPTAFYLCASSIGRGYEQYFGPGTRLTVT.

The chain employs TRBV6-5 and TRBJ2-1; D possibly corresponds to TRBD2 (5 bases). CDR3 size: 13 residues. V lost 7 bases to trimming and J lost 4 bases, with 11 bases between them. Germline V lookup: CDR1 MNHEY, CDR2 SVGAGI. The CDR3 DNA is TGTGCCAGCAACCTAGCAAGTTACAATGAGCAGTTCTTC. Its translation is CASNLASYNEQFF.

This clone was found once. This chain connects TRBV6-5 to TRBJ2-7; 11 bases fit TRBD2. Germline V CDR1 and CDR2: MNHEY, SVGAGI. Germline trimming cut 2 bases from V and 1 base from J; bases unmatched to any gene: 1. The CDR3 consists of 15 residues. CDR3 region: CASSYGTSGSYEQYF. For the CDR3, the DNA is TGTGCCAGCAGTTACGGGACTAGCGGATCCTACGAGCAGTACTTC.

The J gene is TRBJ1-1, the V gene TRBV2; the D gene is possibly TRBD1 (6 bases). CDR3 length: 14 amino acids. The germline V and J ends were trimmed by 7 bases and 1 base, with 13 bases remaining between them. Germline V gene data show CDR1 as SNHLY and CDR2 as FYNNEI. The CDR3 DNA reads as TGTGCCAGCAAGAAGAGGGGGGGGAACACTGAAGCTTTCTTT. Its protein product is CASKKRGGNTEAFF.

The chain links TRBV5-4 to TRBJ1-2; D ambiguous. The ends were cut back, 3 bases at V and 0 bases at J, with 9 bases in the middle. The CDR3 sequence is 14 residues long. The germline V gene has CDR1 SGHNT and CDR2 YYREEE (reference sequence). CDR3: CASSSPQTNYGYTF. The DNA of the CDR3 is TGTGCCAGCAGCTCACCACAGACTAACTATGGCTACACCTTC.

This clone was seen more than once but under ten times. The rearrangement links TRBV25-1 to TRBJ1-1, with D uncertain. Germline V gives CDR1 MGHDK, CDR2 SYGVNS. This CDR3 region has 13 residues. The V gene lost 1 base and the J gene lost 2 bases, with 5 bases spanning the gap. The CDR3 nucleotides read TGTGCCAGCAGTGAATCATTCAACACTGAAGCTTTCTTT. This encodes CASSESFNTEAFF.

The rearrangement uses TRBV12-3 or TRBV12-4 and TRBJ1-2, with 7 bases lining up with TRBD1. V trimming: 6 bases; J trimming: 7 bases; junction bases outside the gene matches: 8. The CDR3 sequence is 13 residues long. In nucleotides, the CDR3 is TGTGCCAGCAGGCCTTCCGGGACAGTTGGCTACACCTTC. This gives the protein CASRPSGTVGYTF.

This chain links TRBV30 with TRBJ2-2, with 7 bases matching TRBD1. Germline V gene data show CDR1 as GTSNPN and CDR2 as SVGIG (reference sequence). V shed 0 bases, J shed 5 bases, and the junction held 3 bases outside the gene matches. The CDR3 is 14 residues long. The DNA for the CDR3 is TGTGCCTGGAGTGTTAGGGGGCAGACCGGGGAGCTGTTTTTT. This gives the protein CAWSVRGQTGELFF. Full variable domain (remainder filled in from reference TRBV30 and TRBJ2-2): SQTIHQWPATLVQPVGSPLSLECTVEGTSNPNLYWYRQAAGRGLQLLFYSVGIGQISSEVPQNLSASRPQDRQFILSSKKLLLSDSGFYLCAWSVRGQTGELFFGEGSRLTVL.

The chain has TRBV7-3 and TRBJ2-1; D is unresolved. V was shortened by 5 bases and J by 5 bases, with 4 bases between the two germline ends. The CDR3 is 11 residues long. Germline V gene sequence: CDR1 SGHTA, CDR2 FQGTGA. Here the CDR3 reads CASSLHNEQFF. For the CDR3, the DNA is TGTGCCAGCAGCCTACACAATGAGCAGTTCTTC.

The rearrangement joins TRBV5-4 to TRBJ2-5; no reliable D call. The ends were cut back, 3 bases at V and 0 bases at J, with 9 bases in the middle. From germline, CDR1 is SGHNT and CDR2 YYREEE (reference sequence). The length of the CDR3 is 14 residues. The CDR3: CASSSGQYQETQYF. The CDR3 DNA follows: TGTGCCAGCAGCTCAGGCCAGTACCAAGAGACCCAGTACTTC.

This clone occurred once. This sequence joins TRBV5-1 and TRBJ2-5, with D possibly matching TRBD2 (6 bases). There are 14 residues in the CDR3. From germline, CDR1 is SGHRS and CDR2 YFSETQ. The germline V and J ends were trimmed by 4 bases and 5 bases, with 15 bases remaining between them. CDR3 protein: CASSAGTDGETQYF. DNA for the CDR3: TGCGCCAGCAGCGCGGGGACCGACGGGGAGACCCAGTACTTC.

The chain links TRBV18 to TRBJ1-4; D is ambiguous. Germline CDR1 and CDR2: KGHSH and LQKENI. The CDR3 loop spans 14 amino acids. V shed 3 bases and J shed 0 bases, with 5 bases lying between them. The CDR3 here is CASSPTSTNEKLFF. The CDR3 nucleotides read TGTGCCAGCTCACCGACTTCAACTAATGAAAAACTGTTTTTT.

The chain is built from TRBV5-1 and TRBJ2-5; a weak D match, TRBD1 (6 bases). CDR3 size: 15 residues. V lost 4 bases and J lost 1, with 14 bases in between. Germline-derived CDR1 and CDR2 are SGHRS and YFSETQ. CDR3 sequence reads: CASSPATGPQETQYF. In DNA form, the CDR3 reads TGCGCCAGCAGCCCGGCGACAGGCCCCCAAGAGACCCAGTACTTC.

This sequence joins TRBV9 and TRBJ2-2; 8 nucleotides agree with TRBD1. The V gene's germline CDR1 is SGDLS and CDR2 YYNGEE. Trimming at V came to 3 bases and at J to 2 bases, leaving 9 bases not matched to a gene. This CDR3 contains 17 residues. In nucleotides, the CDR3 is TGTGCCAGCAGCGCGGGGATCGACAGGGGAAACACCGGGGAGCTGTTTTTT. This translates into CASSAGIDRGNTGELFF.

This clone showed up just once. The chain links TRBV3-1 (or the pseudogene TRBV3-2) to TRBJ2-7, with 7 bases that match TRBD1. The CDR3 has 15 residues. In germline, CDR1 is LGHDT, CDR2 YNNKEL (reference sequence). V was pared by 4 bases and J by 11 bases, with 17 bases of the junction left unmatched. Here the CDR3 reads CASSLETRQGAMEYF. CDR3 in DNA: TGTGCCAGCAGCCTAGAAACCAGACAGGGTGCAATGGAGTACTTC.

The sample holds a few counts of this clone. The V call is TRBV5-1, the J call TRBJ1-1; unclear D gene. Per the germline V gene, CDR1 is SGHRS and CDR2 is YFSETQ. The CDR3 spans 15 residues. V was trimmed by 1 base and J by 1 base, leaving 11 bases between them. The CDR3 here is CASSLTTLANTEAFF. The CDR3 region has the DNA TGCGCCAGCAGCTTGACCACCTTAGCGAACACTGAAGCTTTCTTT.